These T cell receptor beta chains were read from a single sample in a study of STAT3 mutations in large granular lymphocyte leukemia. Using immunoSEQ multiplex PCR, the repertoire was profiled, and TCRdb retains in-frame clones only, with some absent. The top ten hold more than 25% of the sample, which has 4,500 to 5,500 clones, roughly 94% seen once. Sequencing was carried out using peripheral blood mononuclear cells. These receptors came from a man between 60 and 70 years old with T-cell large granular lymphocyte leukemia. Some clones in this sample may be carry-over from other donors' samples. The CDR3 runs from the conserved cysteine through the conserved F or W. A D gene is named only where the DNA matches it firmly. Clone size, where shown, is once, few, many, or a class for clones that have expanded.

TRBD1 TRBJ1-2 TRBV19 - TGTGCCAGTAGTGCCGGGGACAGCTTCTATGGCTACACCTTC CASSAGDSFYGYTF
- TRBJ2-5 TRBV30 - TGTGCCTGGAGGTCCGGGATCCTACAAGAGACCCAGTACTTC CAWRSGILQETQYF
TRBD1 TRBJ1-1 TRBV5-5 - TGTGCCAGCAGCCAACACAGGGGAGACACTGAAGCTTTCTTT CASSQHRGDTEAFF
- TRBJ1-2 TRBV2 - TGTGCCTCCGGCGGAGACTATGGCTACACCTTC CASGGDYGYTF
- TRBJ2-3 TRBV19 - TGTGCCAGTAGTCCCTACACAGATACGCAGTATTTT CASSPYTDTQYF
TRBD2 TRBJ2-1 TRBV11-3 - TGTGCCAGCAGCTTAGATGGAGCGGGGGTAGAGCAGTTCTTC CASSLDGAGVEQFF
TRBD2 TRBJ2-1 TRBV19 - TGTGCCAGTAGCCTTCTAGCGGGAATCAGTAATGAGCAGTTCTTC CASSLLAGISNEQFF
TRBD1 TRBJ2-5 TRBV19 - TGTGCCAGTAGTACTGCGACAGGGACGGGGGAGACCCAGTACTTC CASSTATGTGETQYF
- TRBJ2-5 TRBV10-2 - TGCGCCAGCAGAGGGGGGAGGGGGGGGCGCCAGGAGACCCAGTACTTC CASRGGRGGRQETQYF
- TRBJ2-7 TRBV6-1 - TGTGCCACCCAGCCCCAGGGAAACGAGCAGTACTTC CATQPQGNEQYF
- TRBJ1-2 TRBV5-1 - TGCGCCAGCAGCTCCGGGACGGGCCATCTGTATGGCTACACCTTC CASSSGTGHLYGYTF
- TRBJ1-2 TRBV27 - TGTGCCAGCAGTTTGACGCAGAGTATTAACTATGGCTACACCTTC CASSLTQSINYGYTF
- TRBJ1-1 TRBV7-9 once TGTGCCAGCAGCTTAAACAGTGGCCGGAACACTGAAGCTTTCTTT CASSLNSGRNTEAFF
- TRBJ2-7 TRBV5-8 - TGTGCCAGCAGCTTAGAGAACAGTTACGAGCAGTACTTC CASSLENSYEQYF
TRBD1 TRBJ2-3 TRBV5-6 once TGTGCCAGCAGGAGGACAGGGGGGGGCACAGATACGCAGTATTTT CASRRTGGGTDTQYF
TRBD2 TRBJ2-3 TRBV19 - TGTGCCACCCATCGCGTCGGGAGGGCCAGGACAGATACGCAGTATTTT CATHRVGRARTDTQYF
- TRBJ2-3 TRBV5-4 - TGTGCCAGCAGCCCGGCGGGCACAGATACGCAGTATTTT CASSPAGTDTQYF
- TRBJ1-1 TRBV18 - TGTGCCAGCTCACCACAGGCGAACACTGAAGCTTTCTTT CASSPQANTEAFF
- TRBJ1-2 TRBV4-1 - TGCGCCAGCAGCCAAGATTGGACCTATGGCTACACCTTC CASSQDWTYGYTF
TRBD2 TRBJ2-1 TRBV27 hyperexpanded TGTGCCAGCAGTCCTACTAGCGGGGGTGAGCAGTTCTTC CASSPTSGGEQFF
- TRBJ1-3 TRBV28 - TGTGCCAGCAGTTCAGAGACCTCTGGAAACACCATATATTTT CASSSETSGNTIYF
TRBD2 TRBJ2-5 TRBV5-6 - TGTGCCAGCAGCCCTAGCGGGGGGGAAGAGACCCAGTACTTC CASSPSGGEETQYF